This is a list of T cell receptor beta chains from one sample in a study of blood T cell repertoires in COVID-19. Assay: immunoSEQ multiplex PCR; the TCRdb copy retains only in-frame clones and omits some. This sample yields 150,000 to 200,000 clones, of which 70% to 80% are seen a single time; around 5.4% belongs to the top ten. The sample taken for sequencing was peripheral blood. The source of these receptors is a woman aged 40 to 55 with COVID-19, enrolled during active disease. The CDR3 runs from the conserved cysteine through the conserved F or W. A D gene is named only where the DNA matches it firmly. Expanded clones are given a class, and other clones once, few, many or no size at all.

CDR3 DNA | CDR3 protein | J gene | D gene | clone size | V gene
TGTGCCAGCAGCCCCCGGACTAGGGGTACGCAGTATTTT | CASSPRTRGTQYF | TRBJ2-3 | TRBD2 | NA | TRBV7-2
TGTGCCAGCAGCGCACAGGACGGCTACAATGAGCAGTTCTTC | CASSAQDGYNEQFF | TRBJ2-1 | NA | NA | TRBV7-8
TGTGCCACCGGGGACACAGGCACAGATACGCAGTATTTT | CATGDTGTDTQYF | TRBJ2-3 | NA | NA | TRBV24-1
TGTGCCAGCAGCCCCTCGAGCTCCTACGAGCAGTACTTC | CASSPSSSYEQYF | TRBJ2-7 | NA | NA | TRBV11-3
TGCGCCAGCAGCCAAGGGCAGGGCCAAAACACCGGGGAGCTGTTTTTT | CASSQGQGQNTGELFF | TRBJ2-2 | NA | once | TRBV4-1
TGTGCCAGCAGCTTAGGGTTGATGGCTAGCGGGGGACAAGAGACCCAGTACTTC | CASSLGLMASGGQETQYF | TRBJ2-5 | TRBD2 | NA | TRBV11-3
TGCGCCAGCAGCTTGGGACTAGCGAACACCGGGGAGCTGTTTTTT | CASSLGLANTGELFF | TRBJ2-2 | NA | NA | TRBV5-1
TGTGCCAGCAGCGCTAATACGGGGAATTCACCCCTCCACTTT | CASSANTGNSPLHF | TRBJ1-6 | NA | NA | TRBV9
TGTGCCAGCAGTTTCAGGAGGGCCACCGGGGAGCTGTTTTTT | CASSFRRATGELFF | TRBJ2-2 | NA | NA | TRBV6-5
TGTGCCAGCAGTCAGGGGGCCGTAAGAGGAGAGACCCAGTACTTC | CASSQGAVRGETQYF | TRBJ2-5 | TRBD1 | NA | TRBV27
TGTGCCAGCAGGGTCTCCCCGGACAGCTCCTACAATGAGCAGTTCTTC | CASRVSPDSSYNEQFF | TRBJ2-1 | NA | few | TRBV3-1/TRBV3-2